These 27 T cell receptor beta chains were all obtained from the same sample, sequenced in a study of T cell clones after liver transplantation. TCRdb's table, derived via immunoSEQ multiplex PCR, lists solely in-frame clones and lacks some. The repertoire holds 51,000 or so clones, with roughly nine tenths as singletons. The material sequenced was CD8+ T cells from blood, taken 12 months after liver transplant. These receptors came from a human patient who received a liver transplant. The T cells may come from the graft donor.

This chain connects TRBV27 to TRBJ1-5, with D possibly matching TRBD1 (5 bases). V lost 5 bases to trimming and J lost 5 bases, with 10 bases between them. CDR3 length equals 13 residues. CDR1 and CDR2 from the germline V gene are MNHEY and SMNVEV (reference sequence). The CDR3 bases are TGTGCCAGCAGTAGGGACGTGTATCAGCCCCAGCATTTT. As protein: CASSRDVYQPQHF.

This rearrangement joins TRBV7-6 to TRBJ2-1; D may correspond to TRBD1 or TRBD2 (5 bases each). Trimming cost V 0 bases and J 7 bases, with 10 bases left between them. The CDR3 consists of 14 residues. The germline CDR1 and CDR2 sequences are SGHVS and FNYEAQ. Written as DNA, the CDR3 is TGTGCCAGCAGCTTAGCGGGACCTCTTAATGAGCAGTTCTTC. Its protein is CASSLAGPLNEQFF.

The chain has TRBV11-2 and TRBJ2-2; D possibly corresponds to TRBD2 (6 bases). With 1 base removed from V and 5 bases from J, the gap between germline ends came to 14 bases. The CDR3 has 16 residues. Per the germline V gene, CDR1 is SGHAT and CDR2 is FQNNGV. The CDR3, as DNA: TGTGCCAGCAGCTTAGGTGGGGGGAGCGGGACCGGGGAGCTGTTTTTT. Amino acid sequence: CASSLGGGSGTGELFF.

The rearrangement uses TRBV4-1 and TRBJ2-7, with 10 bases fitting TRBD2. Germline V gene lookup returns CDR1 MGHRA and CDR2 YSYEKL. Unmatched junction bases numbered 2, after V lost 0 bases and J lost 3 bases. The CDR3 covers 15 residues. The chain's CDR3 is CASSQELAGFYEQYF. DNA of the CDR3: TGCGCCAGCAGCCAAGAACTAGCGGGATTCTACGAGCAGTACTTC.

V and J are TRBV7-8 and TRBJ1-1; a possible D gene is TRBD1 (5 bases). Trimming shortened V by 7 bases and J by 0 bases, and 9 bases separated the two germline ends. Germline loops: CDR1 SGHVS, CDR2 FQNEAQ. This CDR3 comprises 13 residues. The CDR3 sequence: CASNGGLNTEAFF. DNA of the CDR3: TGTGCCAGCAATGGGGGTCTGAACACTGAAGCTTTCTTT.

This clone was detected a few times. V usage is TRBV5-1 and J usage is TRBJ1-2; D is possibly TRBD1 (5 bases). This CDR3 spans 19 amino acids. V was clipped by 2 bases and J by 3 bases, with 26 bases between them. CDR1 is SGHRS, CDR2 YFSETQ, per germline. In DNA form, the CDR3 reads TGCGCCAGCAGCTTCTCCTCGGGGGGTCGCGACAGAGGGGACTATGGCTACACCTTC. It is translated as CASSFSSGGRDRGDYGYTF. The full variable domain, completed using reference TRBV5-1 and TRBJ1-2, is KAGVTQTPRYLIKTRGQQVTLSCSPISGHRSVSWYQQTPGQGLQFLFEYFSETQRNKGNFPGRFSGRQFSNSRSEMNVSTLELGDSALYLCASSFSSGGRDRGDYGYTFGSGTRLTVV.

V usage is TRBV4-1 and J usage is TRBJ2-7; 8 bases match TRBD1. V was pared by 5 bases and J by 2 bases, with 11 bases of the junction left unmatched. In germline, CDR1 is MGHRA, CDR2 YSYEKL. The CDR3 has 16 residues. The CDR3 sequence: CASSSQTQGEAYEQYF. CDR3 sequence (DNA): TGCGCCAGCAGCTCCCAAACACAGGGGGAAGCCTACGAGCAGTACTTC.

The genes are TRBV19 and TRBJ1-1; no clear D gene. This CDR3 is built from 12 residues. Trimming left V 6 bases short and J 5 bases short, with 10 bases between. CDR1 and CDR2 from the germline V gene are LNHDA and SQIVND (reference sequence). The CDR3 loop reads CASSWGGTEAFF. The CDR3 region has the DNA TGTGCCAGTAGCTGGGGTGGGACTGAAGCTTTCTTT.

The chain combines TRBV27 with TRBJ1-2, with TRBD1 identical over 8 bases. This CDR3 comprises 16 residues. V trimming: 4 bases; J trimming: 0 bases; junction bases outside the gene matches: 7. The V gene's germline CDR1 is MNHEY and CDR2 SMNVEV (reference sequence). CDR3 protein: CASSYAGGTANYGYTF. The CDR3, as DNA: TGTGCCAGCAGTTATGCAGGGGGCACCGCTAACTATGGCTACACCTTC.

V is TRBV9 and J is TRBJ1-1, with 7 bases lining up with TRBD1. The germline gives CDR1 SGDLS, CDR2 YYNGEE. CDR3 length equals 13 residues. The V segment lost 6 bases and the J segment 5 bases; nucleotides outside the gene matches: 7. The CDR3 nucleotides are TGTGCCAGCAACAGGGGTGTGGATACTGAAGCTTTCTTT. Translated: CASNRGVDTEAFF.

The chain carries TRBV27 and TRBJ2-1, with unresolved D. The V gene's germline CDR1 is MNHEY and CDR2 SMNVEV (reference sequence). V was cut by 4 bases and J by 8 bases, with 15 bases left in between. This CDR3 is built from 14 residues. CDR3 protein: CASSSTLQVDEQFF. The CDR3, as DNA: TGTGCCAGCAGTTCTACCCTTCAGGTGGATGAGCAGTTCTTC.

This clone was detected ten times or more. The gene calls are TRBV5-4 and TRBJ1-2; TRBD1 is a possible D gene (6 bases). V gave up 0 bases and J gave up 4 bases, with 7 bases separating them. Germline V lookup: CDR1 SGHNT, CDR2 YYREEE (reference sequence). This CDR3 contains 13 residues. CDR3 DNA sequence: TGTGCCAGCAGCTTGGGGACAGCCTATGGCTACACCTTC. It encodes CASSLGTAYGYTF.

This clone was found once. The genes are TRBV21-1 and TRBJ1-5. TRBV21-1 has pseudogene status. This CDR3 contains 17 residues. CDR3 DNA sequence: TGTGCCAGCAGCAAAGTGGAAAAGGGGGGTAAGAATCAGCCCCAGCATTTT. It yields the protein CASSKVEKGGKNQPQHF.

This chain uses TRBV28 with TRBJ1-2; D is uncertain. Between the trimmed V and J ends, which lost 2 bases and 8 bases, there was a span of 15 bases. From germline, CDR1 is MDHEN and CDR2 SYDVKM. This CDR3 spans 14 amino acids. DNA of the CDR3: TGTGCCAGCAGTTTACCCCTCGTTCGGGGAGGCTACACCTTC. Amino acid sequence: CASSLPLVRGGYTF.

This chain links TRBV11-2 with TRBJ1-1, with D perhaps TRBD1 (6 bases). Germline lookup yields CDR1 SGHAT and CDR2 FQNNGV. The CDR3 extends over 14 amino acids. V lost 1 base to trimming and J lost 5 bases, with 11 bases between them. The CDR3 protein is CASSLAARGTEAFF. The CDR3 DNA sequence: TGTGCCAGCAGCTTAGCGGCCAGGGGAACTGAAGCTTTCTTT.

The V call is TRBV5-6, the J call TRBJ2-7; perhaps TRBD2 as D (6 bases). Germline V gene data show CDR1 as SGHDT and CDR2 as YYEEEE. This CDR3 is 13 amino acids long. V was pared by 3 bases and J by 5 bases, with 12 bases between. CDR3 nucleotide sequence: TGTGCCAGCAGCTCGGGACTTTCCGACGAGCAGTACTTC. This gives the protein CASSSGLSDEQYF.

The chain recombines TRBV5-1 with TRBJ2-7; TRBD2 matches 8 bases. Unmatched junction bases numbered 12, after V lost 3 bases and J lost 4 bases. This CDR3 is 16 amino acids long. Germline V CDR1 and CDR2: SGHRS, YFSETQ. The CDR3 DNA is TGCGCCAGCAGCTCTCCCCGGGGGGGCGTTTCTTACGAGCAGTACTTC. This codes for CASSSPRGGVSYEQYF.

V and J are TRBV7-6 and TRBJ2-7; possibly TRBD1 or TRBD2 for D (5 bases each). Trimming shortened V by 3 bases and J by 3 bases, and 15 bases separated the two germline ends. The CDR3 has 15 amino acids. CDR1 SGHVS and CDR2 FNYEAQ come from the germline V gene. For the CDR3, the DNA is TGTGCCAGCAGCTTCGGGGCAGGGATAGGCTACGAGCAGTACTTC. Its protein is CASSFGAGIGYEQYF. The whole variable domain, filled in from reference TRBV7-6 and TRBJ2-7, reads GAGVSQSPRYKVTKRGQDVALRCDPISGHVSLYWYRQALGQGPEFLTYFNYEAQQDKSGLPNDRFSAERPEGSISTLTIQRTEQRDSAMYRCASSFGAGIGYEQYFGPGTRLTVT.

The V call is TRBV19, the J call TRBJ2-7; D is unclear. CDR3 length: 14 residues. V lost 6 bases and J lost 3, with 15 bases in between. Germline V gene lookup returns CDR1 LNHDA and CDR2 SQIVND (reference sequence). The CDR3 loop reads CASSVDTIYYEQYF. The CDR3 coding sequence is TGTGCCAGTAGCGTCGACACGATCTACTACGAGCAGTACTTC.

The CDR3 loop reads CASSVGLAGGYEQYF. The CDR3 DNA follows: TGTGCCAGCAGCGTGGGACTAGCGGGAGGCTACGAGCAGTACTTC. V gene TRBV7-9 combines with J gene TRBJ2-7; TRBD2 aligns across 15 bases. The V and J ends lost 5 bases and 3 bases, in that order; junction bases with no gene match: 2. CDR1 is SEHNR, CDR2 FQNEAQ, per germline (reference sequence). This CDR3 region has 15 residues.

This clone was observed once. The chain carries TRBV27 and TRBJ2-7; no firm D call. CDR1 and CDR2 from the germline V gene are MNHEY and SMNVEV (reference sequence). The CDR3 has 14 residues. V lost 6 bases, J lost 3 bases, and 15 bases lay in between. In DNA, the CDR3 is TGTGCCAGCAGCCTAACACCGCCGAACTACGAGCAGTACTTC. Its translation is CASSLTPPNYEQYF.

This clone was seen only once. The chain joins TRBV5-4 to TRBJ2-3; D is unresolved. V was clipped by 6 bases and J by 1 base, with 12 bases between them. The CDR3 consists of 14 residues. From germline, CDR1 is SGHNT and CDR2 YYREEE (reference sequence). The CDR3 sequence is CASTDFPRTDTQYF. CDR3 nucleotide sequence: TGTGCCAGCACCGACTTCCCCCGCACAGATACGCAGTATTTT.

This clone was observed at least ten times. The V call is TRBV11-2, the J call TRBJ2-7; 7 positions agree with TRBD2. The CDR3 consists of 15 residues. Trimming removed 3 bases from V and 0 bases from J; junction bases left unmatched: 5. Germline CDR1 and CDR2: SGHAT and FQNNGV. The CDR3 bases are TGTGCCAGCAGCTTTAGCGGCGGGAGCTCCTACGAGCAGTACTTC. Amino acid sequence: CASSFSGGSSYEQYF. The full variable domain, in which reference TRBV11-2 and TRBJ2-7 provide the parts outside the CDR3, is EAGVAQSPRYKIIEKRQSVAFWCNPISGHATLYWYQQILGQGPKLLIQFQNNGVVDDSQLPKDRFSAERLKGVDSTLKIQPAKLEDSAVYLCASSFSGGSSYEQYFGPGTRLTVT.

V gene TRBV19 combines with J gene TRBJ2-7; 8 bases match TRBD1. Germline V gene data show CDR1 as LNHDA and CDR2 as SQIVND (reference sequence). CDR3 length equals 13 residues. Losses at the gene ends were 5 bases for V and 5 bases for J; bases not matched to a gene: 5. CDR3 protein: CASSPGGFNEQYF. CDR3 sequence (DNA): TGTGCCAGTAGTCCAGGGGGCTTCAACGAGCAGTACTTC.

This rearrangement joins TRBV7-2 to TRBJ2-1; D is undetermined. Trimming left V 1 base short and J 0 bases short, with 10 bases between. Germline values: CDR1 SGHTA, CDR2 FQGNSA. This CDR3 spans 16 amino acids. In nucleotides, the CDR3 is TGTGCCAGCAGCTTAGGACTCCCCAGCTCCTACAATGAGCAGTTCTTC. It encodes CASSLGLPSSYNEQFF.

The chain recombines TRBV27 with TRBJ1-4; 9 positions agree with TRBD1. V shed 6 bases and J 8 bases; nucleotides not matched to a gene: 10. The CDR3 contains 15 residues. Looked up from germline, CDR1 is MNHEY and CDR2 is SMNVEV (reference sequence). The chain's CDR3 is CASRNRGRLDEKLFF. The CDR3 DNA sequence: TGTGCCAGCAGGAACAGGGGGCGACTTGACGAAAAACTGTTTTTT.

The V gene is TRBV16, the J gene TRBJ1-1; 7 nucleotides align to TRBD1. V dropped 4 bases and J dropped 6; count of bases not matched to a gene: 14. Germline values: CDR1 KGHSY, CDR2 FQNENV. The CDR3 consists of 16 residues. This CDR3 reads CASSPRDRIRISEAFF. CDR3 nucleotides: TGTGCCAGCAGCCCCAGGGACAGAATCAGAATCTCTGAAGCTTTCTTT.